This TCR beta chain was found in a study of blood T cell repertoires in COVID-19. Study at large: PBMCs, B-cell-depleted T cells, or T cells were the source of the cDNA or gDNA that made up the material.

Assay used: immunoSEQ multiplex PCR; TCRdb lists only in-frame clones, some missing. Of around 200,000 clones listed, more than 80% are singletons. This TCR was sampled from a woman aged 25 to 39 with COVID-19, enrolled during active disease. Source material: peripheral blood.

Written as DNA, the CDR3 is TGTGCCAGCAGCTTGGTCGGCAGGGCTAACTATGGCTACACCTTC. It specifies CASSLVGRANYGYTF. V and J are TRBV5-4 and TRBJ1-2; maybe TRBD1 (5 bases). The CDR3 is 15 amino acids. Germline values: CDR1 SGHNT, CDR2 YYREEE (reference sequence). Trimming took off 0 bases at V and 0 bases at J, with 9 bases between the two ends.